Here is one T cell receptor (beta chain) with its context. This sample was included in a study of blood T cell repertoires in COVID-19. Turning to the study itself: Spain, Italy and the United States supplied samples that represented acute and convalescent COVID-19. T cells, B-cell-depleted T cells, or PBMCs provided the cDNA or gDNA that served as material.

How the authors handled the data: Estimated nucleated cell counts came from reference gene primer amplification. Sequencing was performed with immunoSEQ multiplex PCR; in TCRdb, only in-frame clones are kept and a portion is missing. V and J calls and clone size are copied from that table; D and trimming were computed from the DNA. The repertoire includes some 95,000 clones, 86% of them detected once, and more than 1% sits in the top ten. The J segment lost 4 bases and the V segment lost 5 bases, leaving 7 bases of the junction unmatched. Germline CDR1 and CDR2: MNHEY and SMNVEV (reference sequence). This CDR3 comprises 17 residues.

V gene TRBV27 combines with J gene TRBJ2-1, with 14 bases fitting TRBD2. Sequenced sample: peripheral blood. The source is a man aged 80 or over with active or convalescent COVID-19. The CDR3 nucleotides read TGTGCCAGCAGTCTCGGGACTAGCGGGGGTCGTTACAATGAGCAGTTCTTC. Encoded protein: CASSLGTSGGRYNEQFF.